The 18 T cell receptor beta chains in this list originate from one sample, sequenced in a study of technical replicates of blood from several donors. Sequencing used immunoSEQ multiplex PCR; TCRdb keeps in-frame clones, though not all of them. The sample has around 79,000 clones, 91% seen once. The sequenced sample was T cells isolated from PBMCs. Receptors originate from a human donor in good health. Some clones in this sample may be carry-over from other donors' samples.

The J gene is TRBJ2-3, the V gene TRBV19; 9 bases are a match to TRBD2. CDR1 LNHDA and CDR2 SQIVND come from the germline V gene (reference sequence). The CDR3 covers 14 residues. V shed 4 bases and J 5 bases; nucleotides not matched to a gene: 4. The CDR3 sequence is CASSNSGSGDTQYF. In DNA, the CDR3 is TGTGCCAGTAGTAATAGCGGGAGTGGAGATACGCAGTATTTT.

Only one count was recorded for this clone. The chain carries TRBV18 and TRBJ2-1; the match to TRBD2 covers 10 bases. CDR1 is KGHSH and CDR2 is LQKENI in the germline V gene. V was clipped by 5 bases and J by 5 bases; unmatched bases: 9. The CDR3 has 16 amino acids. CDR3 bases: TGTGCCAGCTCATCTGATAGCGGGAGGTACAACAATGAGCAGTTCTTC. It translates to CASSSDSGRYNNEQFF.

The chain couples TRBV6-5 to TRBJ2-3, with D maybe TRBD2 (6 bases). The CDR3 contains 13 residues. CDR1 is MNHEY and CDR2 is SVGAGI in the germline V gene. V lost 2 bases and J lost 4, with 7 bases in between. The CDR3 is CASSYREADTQYF. The CDR3 DNA reads TGTGCCAGCAGTTACAGGGAGGCAGATACGCAGTATTTT.

V is TRBV5-6 and J is TRBJ2-1; perhaps TRBD2 as D (6 bases). Germline V CDR1 and CDR2: SGHDT, YYEEEE. The CDR3 extends over 15 amino acids. The V gene lost 3 bases and the J gene lost 7 bases, with 17 bases spanning the gap. The chain's CDR3 is CASSSDEGLANEQFF. The CDR3 nucleotides are TGTGCCAGCAGCTCCGACGAGGGACTGGCGAATGAGCAGTTCTTC.

J is TRBJ1-4 and V is TRBV9; D gene uncertain. The V gene's germline CDR1 is SGDLS and CDR2 YYNGEE. Trimming pared 4 bases from V and 8 bases from J, leaving 9 bases between. The CDR3 contains 12 residues. This CDR3 reads CASSSTGEKLFF. DNA of the CDR3: TGTGCCAGCAGCTCGACTGGGGAAAAACTGTTTTTT.

The chain combines TRBV27 with TRBJ2-1, with 11 bases lining up with TRBD2. The V segment lost 5 bases and the J segment 0 bases; nucleotides outside the gene matches: 9. This CDR3 contains 18 residues. Germline values: CDR1 MNHEY, CDR2 SMNVEV (reference sequence). The DNA of the CDR3 is TGTGCCAGCAGTGCCCTAGCGGGAGGTATCAGCTCCTACAATGAGCAGTTCTTC. This translates into CASSALAGGISSYNEQFF.

The rearrangement links TRBV28 to TRBJ1-4; D uncertain. Germline values: CDR1 MDHEN, CDR2 SYDVKM. The CDR3 has 15 amino acids. Trimming cost V 5 bases and J 0 bases, with 10 bases left between them. The CDR3 bases are TGTGCCAGCAGTGCGCAAAACCCAACTAATGAAAAACTGTTTTTT. Residues: CASSAQNPTNEKLFF.

The rearrangement joins TRBV29-1 to TRBJ1-2; D might be TRBD1 (5 bases). Germline V gene sequence: CDR1 SQVTM, CDR2 ANQGSEA. The V end was cut by 4 bases, the J end by 0 bases, with 12 bases between. CDR3 length: 14 amino acids. CDR3 residues: CSVGGGAPNYGYTF. For the CDR3, the DNA is TGCAGCGTTGGGGGAGGGGCTCCTAACTATGGCTACACCTTC.

The count of this clone is one. CDR3 sequence: CASKGLAGGRNEQFF. CDR3 nucleotides: TGTGCCAGCAAAGGACTAGCGGGAGGCAGAAATGAGCAGTTCTTC. The chain recombines TRBV2 with TRBJ2-1, with 14 bases lining up with TRBD2. V was clipped by 7 bases and J by 7 bases; unmatched bases: 6. This CDR3 has 15 amino acids. The V gene's germline CDR1 is SNHLY and CDR2 FYNNEI.

The chain is built from TRBV5-4 and TRBJ2-3, with a weak D call TRBD2 (6 bases). This CDR3 is built from 16 residues. Germline-derived CDR1 and CDR2 are SGHNT and YYREEE (reference sequence). Trimming stripped 4 bases from V and 2 bases from J, with 17 bases between. This CDR3 is CASSPPPGANTDTQYF. CDR3 coding DNA: TGTGCCAGCAGCCCCCCCCCGGGAGCGAACACAGATACGCAGTATTTT.

The CDR3 nucleotides read TGTGCCAGCAGTTACCTCCGGGACAGTGGGGAGACCCAGTACTTC. Its translation: CASSYLRDSGETQYF. The J gene is TRBJ2-5, the V gene TRBV6-5; 7 bases map to TRBD1. The CDR3 has 15 amino acids. J was trimmed by 5 bases and V by 2 bases; bases with no gene match: 8. Germline lookup yields CDR1 MNHEY and CDR2 SVGAGI.

The chain employs TRBV19 and TRBJ2-2, with 11 nucleotides matching TRBD2. Germline lookup yields CDR1 LNHDA and CDR2 SQIVND (reference sequence). The V gene end was trimmed by 5 bases and the J gene end by 4 bases; junction bases not matched to a gene: 3. This CDR3 has 15 residues. The DNA for the CDR3 is TGTGCCAGTAGTCCGCTAGCGGGAGGCACCGGGGAGCTGTTTTTT. Translating it yields CASSPLAGGTGELFF. The variable domain in full, completed from reference TRBV19 and TRBJ2-2, reads DGGITQSPKYLFRKEGQNVTLSCEQNLNHDAMYWYRQDPGQGLRLIYYSQIVNDFQKGDIAEGYSVSREKKESFPLTVTSAQKNPTAFYLCASSPLAGGTGELFFGEGSRLTVL.

This clone has just one count. V usage is TRBV11-3 and J usage is TRBJ2-1; TRBD2 agrees at 9 bases. The CDR3 has 12 amino acids. Looked up from germline, CDR1 is SGHNT and CDR2 is YENEEA. V lost 7 bases and J lost 15; bases outside the gene matches: 10. The DNA for the CDR3 is TGTGCCAGCAAGGGCCTTAGCGGGAGTCTGTTCTTC. Translated: CASKGLSGSLFF.

The chain carries TRBV19 and TRBJ1-5; possible D gene TRBD1, 5 bases. CDR1 LNHDA and CDR2 SQIVND come from the germline V gene (reference sequence). CDR3 length equals 18 residues. Trimming shortened V by 5 bases and J by 3 bases, and 23 bases separated the two germline ends. The CDR3 region is CASSQRGVGNIYNQPQHF. CDR3 nucleotide sequence: TGTGCCAGTAGTCAGCGGGGGGTGGGAAATATATACAATCAGCCCCAGCATTTT.

The V call is TRBV10-3, the J call TRBJ1-1; 7 bases line up with TRBD1. The CDR3 length is 15 residues. Germline assignment: CDR1 ENHRY and CDR2 SYGVKD. Trimming cost V 0 bases and J 6 bases; bases outside gene matches: 7. The CDR3 region has the DNA TGTGCCATCAGTGAGTCCTCGGACAGGTGGGCTGAAGCTTTCTTT. Translation gives CAISESSDRWAEAFF.

The chain recombines TRBV30 with TRBJ1-2; TRBD1 agrees at 11 bases. The junction had 9 bases not matched to a gene; V was cut back by 4 bases and J by 8 bases. There are 14 residues in the CDR3. CDR1 and CDR2 (germline): GTSNPN, SVGIG (reference sequence). The CDR3 DNA reads as TGTGCCTGGATATCCGGGACAGGGGGTGGAGGCTACACCTTC. Translated, it gives CAWISGTGGGGYTF. Supplemented by reference TRBV30 and TRBJ1-2, the full variable domain reads SQTIHQWPATLVQPVGSPLSLECTVEGTSNPNLYWYRQAAGRGLQLLFYSVGIGQISSEVPQNLSASRPQDRQFILSSKKLLLSDSGFYLCAWISGTGGGGYTFGSGTRLTVV.

This clone came up a few times. J is TRBJ2-1 and V is TRBV6-6; possibly TRBD2 for D (6 bases). Germline V gene data show CDR1 as MNHNY and CDR2 as SVGAGI (reference sequence). Trimming pared 6 bases from V and 3 bases from J, leaving 12 bases between. This CDR3 spans 14 amino acids. The CDR3 reads CASRRLESYNEQFF. CDR3 nucleotide sequence: TGTGCCAGCAGGAGACTAGAAAGCTACAATGAGCAGTTCTTC.

The chain employs TRBV27 and TRBJ1-5, with 8 bases identical to TRBD1. The ends lost 5 bases at V and 7 bases at J; junction bases unmatched: 13. From germline, CDR1 is MNHEY and CDR2 SMNVEV (reference sequence). This CDR3 is built from 16 residues. In DNA, the CDR3 is TGTGCCAGCAGTGCGCTCGGCAGGGGGCAAGGACAGCCCCAGCATTTT. This sequence encodes CASSALGRGQGQPQHF.